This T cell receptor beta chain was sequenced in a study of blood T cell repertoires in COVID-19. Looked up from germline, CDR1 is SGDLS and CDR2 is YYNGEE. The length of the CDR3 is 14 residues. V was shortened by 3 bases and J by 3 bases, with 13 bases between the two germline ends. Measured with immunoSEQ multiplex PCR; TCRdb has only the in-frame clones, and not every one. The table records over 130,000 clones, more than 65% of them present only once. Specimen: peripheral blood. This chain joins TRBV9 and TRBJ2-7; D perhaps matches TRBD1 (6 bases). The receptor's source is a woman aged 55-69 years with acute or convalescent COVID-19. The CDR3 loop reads CASSGGQIDYEQYF. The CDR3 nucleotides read TGTGCCAGCAGCGGCGGACAGATTGACTACGAGCAGTACTTC. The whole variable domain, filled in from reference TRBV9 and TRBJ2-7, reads DSGVTQTPKHLITATGQRVTLRCSPRSGDLSVYWYQQSLDQGLQFLIQYYNGEERAKGNILERFSAQQFPDLHSELNLSSLELGDSALYFCASSGGQIDYEQYFGPGTRLTVT.